This TCR beta chain was captured by sequencing in a study of T-cell reconstitution after alpha-beta-depleted transplantation in children. Molecular barcoding with unique molecular identifiers was used for the TCRbeta library. TCRdb analysed the PCR reads with MiXCR anew, one entry per CDR3 protein. This sample yields some 600,000 distinct CDR3 sequences, of which 10% to 15% are seen a single time; 2% to 2.5% belongs to the top ten. Points from the study as a whole: There were some patients whose high TCRbeta diversity at day 60 came from surviving recipient T cells and thymic progenitors. It was newly produced T cells that mostly accounted for T-cell counts and diversity one year after transplant. It was reported that alpha-beta T cells came from several hundred expanded graft clones (about two months after transplant).

Trimming removed 4 bases from V and 5 bases from J; junction bases left unmatched: 5. The CDR3 loop spans 14 amino acids. Germline V gives CDR1 PRHDT, CDR2 FYEKMQ (reference sequence). For this clonotype: Its antigen is undetermined.

This chain uses TRBV13 with TRBJ2-5; 9 bases are a match to TRBD1. This material consisted of PBMCs, mostly from graft donor cells, taken 360 days after TCRalphabeta/CD19-depleted stem cell transplant. This TCR was recovered from a male patient between 5 and 17 years old who had a stem cell transplant for acute myeloid leukemia, so the T cells may come from the graft donor. CDR3 DNA: TGTGCCAGCAGCTCGGGGGACAGGGACGAGACCCAGTACTTC. Protein product: CASSSGDRDETQYF.